This TCR beta chain was sequenced during a study of blood T cell repertoires in COVID-19 (dated by TCRdb to about 2020). About the full investigation: Collaborator samples came from the United States, Italy and Spain and covered acute and convalescent phases of COVID-19. The samples were drawn from two sources: the first 160 participants of the ongoing ImmuneRACE study, and 1,254 subjects contributed by 6 global collaborators. The repertoires were made available in a free public database intended to serve as a resource for research on the immune response to SARS-CoV-2. Nearly every sample came with metadata listing a de-identified subject ID, COVID-19 status, age in years and sex. Where available, HLA class I and class II types were obtained from metadata supplied by the sample provider rather than from assay-based typing. The dataset comprised deeply sampled blood TCRbeta repertoires from subjects exposed to, actively infected with, or recovered from COVID-19. The prospective study material was composed of cDNA or gDNA derived from T cells, B-cell-depleted T cells, or PBMCs.

With regard to this clone: Its cognate antigen has yet to be identified. No qualities accompany the bases; no much larger clone lies one base away.

Collaborating institutions collected whole blood in K2EDTA tubes following their own protocols. For TCRbeta analysis, collaborators shipped samples in one of three forms: frozen whole blood, isolated PBMCs, or DNA extracted from either of those sample types. The immunoSEQ Assay, a bias-controlled multiplex PCR, was used to amplify TCRbeta CDR3 regions from genomic DNA. The study's own analysis went as follows. Nucleated cell counts per sample were estimated from amplification of reference gene primers within the assay. To quantify the absolute abundance of each unique TCRbeta CDR3 rearrangement, sequence reads were collapsed and filtered. For each sample, productive Simpson clonality was calculated as the square root of Simpson's diversity index over productive rearrangements. What TCRdb holds here is the immuneACCESS table cut down to in-frame rearrangements. Part of the clones is not present; checked against another copy, under half of the missing clones reflect an unresolved V gene, and the others are unexplained. V and J calls plus clone size are reproduced from that table; the DNA served to infer D and trimming. This sample has 80,000 or so clones in its table, and around 80% of those were observed once. Around a sixth of the sample lies in the top ten.

Study-wide findings and limitations: The quantity of clinical and demographic metadata differed by source and by participant and was supplied without curation.

Per the germline V gene, SGHTA is the CDR1 and FQGNSA is the CDR2. V drops 5 bases and J drops 4 bases, leaving 15 bases in between. Including cysteine and phenylalanine, the CDR3 has 16 amino acids. CDR3 DNA only is kept here, 48 bases in frame from base 1. The source material was peripheral blood. Rearrangement joined TRBV7-2 to TRBJ1-6; TRBD1 is a possible D gene, resting on 6 matching bases. The receptor was isolated from a woman over 75 with acute or convalescent COVID-19. For the CDR3, the sequence is CASSQGGARYNSPLHF. The DNA reads TGTGCCAGCAGCCAAGGGGGGGCTAGGTATAATTCACCCCTCCACTTT.